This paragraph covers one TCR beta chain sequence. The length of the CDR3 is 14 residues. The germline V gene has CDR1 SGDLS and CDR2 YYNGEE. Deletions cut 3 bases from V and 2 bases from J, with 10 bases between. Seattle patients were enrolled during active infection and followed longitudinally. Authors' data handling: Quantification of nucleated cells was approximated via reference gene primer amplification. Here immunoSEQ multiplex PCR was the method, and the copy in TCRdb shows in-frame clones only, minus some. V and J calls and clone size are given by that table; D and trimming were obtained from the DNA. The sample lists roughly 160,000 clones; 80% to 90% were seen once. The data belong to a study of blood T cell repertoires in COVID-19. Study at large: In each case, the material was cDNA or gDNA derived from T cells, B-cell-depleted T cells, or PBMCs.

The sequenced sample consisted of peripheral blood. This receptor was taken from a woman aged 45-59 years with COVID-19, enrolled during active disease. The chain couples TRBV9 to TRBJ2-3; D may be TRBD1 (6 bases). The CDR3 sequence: CASSGDTVTDTQYF. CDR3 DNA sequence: TGTGCCAGCAGCGGGGACACTGTCACAGATACGCAGTATTTT.